This entry lists 21 T cell receptor beta chains sequenced from one sample in a study of cytomegalovirus exposure and HLA in healthy donors. Use of 60 Vbeta and 13 Jbeta primers characterized the PCR. The repertoire was sequenced with immunoSEQ multiplex PCR; TCRdb's copy has only in-frame clones and lacks some. The sample lists roughly 180,000 clones, roughly three quarters occurring once. Sequenced: PBMCs. The receptor set was obtained from a male donor in good health and CMV-seronegative.

The rearrangement links TRBV29-1 to TRBJ1-1; no firm D call. Germline loops: CDR1 SQVTM, CDR2 ANQGSEA. V shed 1 base and J shed 5 bases, with 8 bases lying between them. This CDR3 comprises 12 residues. CDR3 loop: CSVEGRATEAFF. For the CDR3, the DNA is TGCAGCGTTGAAGGTAGAGCGACTGAAGCTTTCTTT.

This chain uses TRBV14 with TRBJ2-7; D gene unclear. Germline assignment: CDR1 SGHDN and CDR2 FVKESK. The CDR3 is 14 amino acids. V was clipped by 2 bases and J by 2 bases, with 10 bases between them. The CDR3 protein is CASSQLNKPYEQYF. Here the CDR3 DNA reads TGTGCCAGCAGCCAATTGAACAAACCCTACGAGCAGTACTTC.

The genes are TRBV6-5 and TRBJ2-1, with 13 bases identical to TRBD2. V trimming: 1 base; J trimming: 8 bases; junction bases outside the gene matches: 5. In germline, CDR1 is MNHEY, CDR2 SVGAGI. The length of the CDR3 is 16 residues. The CDR3 loop reads CASSYLTSGGHYEQFF. Written as DNA, the CDR3 is TGTGCCAGCAGTTACTTGACTAGCGGGGGGCACTATGAGCAGTTCTTC.

This sequence joins TRBV6-5 and TRBJ2-5; D is perhaps TRBD1 (6 bases). The CDR3 is 15 residues long. Germline V gene lookup returns CDR1 MNHEY and CDR2 SVGAGI. The V end was cut by 5 bases, the J end by 3 bases, with 16 bases between. The CDR3 reads CASSGLTGDEETQYF. The CDR3 DNA reads as TGTGCCAGCAGTGGCCTGACAGGAGATGAAGAGACCCAGTACTTC.

The V gene is TRBV6-6, the J gene TRBJ2-5; no firm D call. The V gene lost 8 bases and the J gene lost 3 bases, with 7 bases spanning the gap. The CDR3 consists of 11 residues. Germline V gene sequence: CDR1 MNHNY, CDR2 SVGAGI (reference sequence). As DNA, the CDR3 is TGTGCCAGCTCCCCAGAAGAGACCCAGTACTTC. This encodes CASSPEETQYF.

The chain employs TRBV6-6 and TRBJ2-7; 10 bases are a match to TRBD2. J gave up 5 bases and V 0 bases, and 7 bases lay outside the gene matches. The V gene's germline CDR1 is MNHNY and CDR2 SVGAGI (reference sequence). The CDR3 contains 16 residues. The CDR3 is CASSYSLIAGGDEQYF. DNA for the CDR3: TGTGCCAGCAGTTACTCCCTTATAGCGGGAGGCGACGAGCAGTACTTC.

This chain connects TRBV7-2 to TRBJ2-7, with 7 bases lining up with TRBD1. This CDR3 spans 14 amino acids. V gave up 6 bases and J gave up 5 bases; unmatched junction bases: 10. Germline V gene data show CDR1 as SGHTA and CDR2 as FQGNSA. The CDR3 DNA is TGTGCCAGCAGACAGAACAGGGGTAACGACGAGCAGTACTTC. Its translation: CASRQNRGNDEQYF.

This clone turned up a few times. Mismatch with germline at one junction end may stem from a read error. The CDR3 loop is CSSSLLAGGITDTQYF. The CDR3, as DNA: TGTTCCAGCAGCCTATTAGCGGGGGGGATCACAGATACGCAGTATTTT. The V gene is TRBV7-9, the J gene TRBJ2-3; 11 nucleotides align to TRBD2. The CDR3 is 16 amino acids. In germline, CDR1 is SEHNR, CDR2 FQNEAQ (reference sequence).

J is TRBJ1-2 and V is TRBV28; 7 bases line up with TRBD1. Germline CDR1 and CDR2: MDHEN and SYDVKM. J lost 8 bases, V lost 6 bases, and 12 bases had no gene match. The CDR3 has 14 residues. The CDR3 reads CASSFLHRGRGYTF. CDR3 coding DNA: TGTGCCAGCAGCTTCCTCCACAGGGGTAGGGGCTACACCTTC.

The chain employs TRBV6-5 and TRBJ1-2, with D uncertain. This CDR3 region has 15 residues. Germline-derived CDR1 and CDR2 are MNHEY and SVGAGI. Between the trimmed V and J ends, which lost 0 bases and 4 bases, there was a span of 12 bases. The CDR3 nucleotides are TGTGCCAGCAGTTACTCGGCAGGTTTGTTCTATGGCTACACCTTC. Protein sequence: CASSYSAGLFYGYTF.

The chain recombines TRBV4-1 with TRBJ2-1; 10 bases line up with TRBD1. CDR1 is MGHRA and CDR2 is YSYEKL in the germline V gene. V gave up 3 bases and J gave up 0 bases; unmatched junction bases: 11. The CDR3 consists of 19 residues. DNA of the CDR3: TGCGCCAGCAGCCACAGGGACAGGGGCCGAGCGAGCTCCTACAATGAGCAGTTCTTC. It translates to CASSHRDRGRASSYNEQFF.

Only a few counts were recorded for this clone. This rearrangement joins TRBV9 to TRBJ2-3, with 14 bases fitting TRBD2. Germline CDR1 reads SGDLS; CDR2 reads YYNGEE. The CDR3 length is 17 residues. V was clipped by 0 bases and J by 5 bases; unmatched bases: 5. The DNA for the CDR3 is TGTGCCAGCAGCGTAGATTCCGGGACTAGCGGGGGAGATACGCAGTATTTT. Its translation: CASSVDSGTSGGDTQYF.

The chain recombines TRBV6-5 with TRBJ2-1; 14 bases fit TRBD2. Trimming took 6 bases from V and 8 from J; bases not matched to a gene: 6. There are 15 residues in the CDR3. The germline V gene encodes CDR1 MNHEY and CDR2 SVGAGI. CDR3: CASRRLAGGPDEQFF. Here the CDR3 DNA reads TGTGCCAGCAGGAGACTAGCGGGAGGGCCCGATGAGCAGTTCTTC.

V gene TRBV6-5 combines with J gene TRBJ2-7, with 11 positions matching TRBD1. The CDR3 is 14 amino acids. The germline V gene encodes CDR1 MNHEY and CDR2 SVGAGI. J lost 3 bases, V lost 6 bases, and 4 bases had no gene match. CDR3 in DNA: TGTGCCAGCAGCCGGGACAGGGGGAACTACGAGCAGTACTTC. It codes for CASSRDRGNYEQYF.

The CDR3 DNA reads TGCGCCAGCAGCAACAGGGGGCAAGGAAACACCATATATTTT. This codes for CASSNRGQGNTIYF. The rearrangement joins TRBV5-1 to TRBJ1-3, with 9 bases matching TRBD1. Trimming at V came to 4 bases and at J to 4 bases, leaving 3 bases not matched to a gene. CDR1 SGHRS and CDR2 YFSETQ come from the germline V gene. The CDR3 length is 14 residues.

The V call is TRBV29-1, the J call TRBJ2-3; 11 nucleotides agree with TRBD2. V lost 6 bases, J lost 4 bases, and 9 bases stayed unmatched. This CDR3 has 15 residues. CDR1 SQVTM and CDR2 ANQGSEA come from the germline V gene. In DNA form, the CDR3 reads TGCAGCGTCCGCCCGGGACTAGCGGTCGCAGATACGCAGTATTTT. Translating it yields CSVRPGLAVADTQYF.

The rearrangement uses TRBV6-1 and TRBJ2-7; 10 bases map to TRBD2. Per germline, CDR1 MNHNS and CDR2 SASEGT. The CDR3 runs to 14 residues. J gave up 0 bases and V 8 bases, and 4 bases lay outside the gene matches. The CDR3 bases are TGTGCCAGCTCGACTAGCGGGCTCTCCTACGAGCAGTACTTC. Translating it yields CASSTSGLSYEQYF.

The genes are TRBV9 and TRBJ1-3; D call uncertain. The V gene's germline CDR1 is SGDLS and CDR2 YYNGEE. Trimming left V 4 bases short and J 0 bases short, with 5 bases between. There are 13 residues in the CDR3. CDR3 region: CASSPSSGNTIYF. DNA for the CDR3: TGTGCCAGCAGCCCCTCCTCTGGAAACACCATATATTTT.

The J gene is TRBJ2-1, the V gene TRBV4-2; 12 bases line up with TRBD2. V lost 4 bases, J lost 9 bases, and 7 bases stayed unmatched. The CDR3 extends over 15 amino acids. Germline V gene sequence: CDR1 LGHNA, CDR2 YNFKEQ. This CDR3 reads CASSLRLAGDAEQFF. In DNA form, the CDR3 reads TGTGCCAGCAGCCTCAGACTAGCGGGAGACGCTGAGCAGTTCTTC.

This clone was seen a few times. The V call is TRBV29-1, the J call TRBJ1-5, with 8 bases aligning to TRBD1. CDR3 length: 18 residues. V lost 7 bases, J lost 0 bases, and 17 bases stayed unmatched. The V gene's germline CDR1 is SQVTM and CDR2 ANQGSEA. CDR3 sequence: CSANNGQGVLYSNQPQHF. The CDR3 region has the DNA TGCAGCGCCAATAACGGACAGGGCGTACTATATAGCAATCAGCCCCAGCATTTT.

V usage is TRBV6-1 and J usage is TRBJ1-6; 7 nucleotides match TRBD1. CDR1 MNHNS and CDR2 SASEGT come from the germline V gene. This CDR3 contains 14 residues. V lost 5 bases, J lost 7 bases, and 5 bases stayed unmatched. The CDR3 region is CASSSRQGNSPLHF. The DNA for the CDR3 is TGTGCCAGCAGTTCTCGACAGGGAAATTCACCCCTCCACTTT.